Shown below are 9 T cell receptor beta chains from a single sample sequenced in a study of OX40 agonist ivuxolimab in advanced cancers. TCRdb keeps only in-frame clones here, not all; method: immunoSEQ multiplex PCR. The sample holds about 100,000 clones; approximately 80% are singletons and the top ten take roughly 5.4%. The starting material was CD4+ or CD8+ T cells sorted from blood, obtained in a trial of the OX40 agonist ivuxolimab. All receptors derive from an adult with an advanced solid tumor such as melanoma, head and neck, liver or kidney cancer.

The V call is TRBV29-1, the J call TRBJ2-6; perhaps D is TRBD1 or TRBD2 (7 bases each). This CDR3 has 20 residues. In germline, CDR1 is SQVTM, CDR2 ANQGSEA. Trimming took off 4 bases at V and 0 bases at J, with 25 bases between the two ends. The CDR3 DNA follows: TGCAGCGTTGTAATAGAGACTTGGGAGGGGGCTATCTCTGGGGCCAACGTCCTGACTTTC. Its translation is CSVVIETWEGAISGANVLTF.

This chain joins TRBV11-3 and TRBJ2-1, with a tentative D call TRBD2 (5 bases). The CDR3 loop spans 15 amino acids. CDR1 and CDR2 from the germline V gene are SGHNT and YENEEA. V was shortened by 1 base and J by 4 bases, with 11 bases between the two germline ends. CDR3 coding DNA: TGTGCCAGCAGCTTAGCGCTAGCCGGATACAATGAGCAGTTCTTC. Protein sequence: CASSLALAGYNEQFF.

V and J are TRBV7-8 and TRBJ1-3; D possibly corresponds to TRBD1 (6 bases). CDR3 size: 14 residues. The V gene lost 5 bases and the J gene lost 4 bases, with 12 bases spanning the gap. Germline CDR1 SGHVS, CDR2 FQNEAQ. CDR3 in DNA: TGTGCCAGCAGCCCCAGGGGAGGCGGAAACACCATATATTTT. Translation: CASSPRGGGNTIYF. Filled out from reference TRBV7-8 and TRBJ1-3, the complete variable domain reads GAGVSQSPRYKVAKRGQDVALRCDPISGHVSLFWYQQALGQGPEFLTYFQNEAQLDKSGLPSDRFFAERPEGSVSTLKIQRTQQEDSAVYLCASSPRGGGNTIYFGEGSWLTVV.

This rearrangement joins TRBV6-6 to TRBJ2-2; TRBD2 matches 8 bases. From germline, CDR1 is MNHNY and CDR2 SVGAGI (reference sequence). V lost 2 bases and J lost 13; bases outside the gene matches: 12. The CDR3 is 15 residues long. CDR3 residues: CASSYGAGGLPGLFF. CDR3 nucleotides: TGTGCCAGCAGTTACGGGGCGGGGGGCCTTCCGGGGCTGTTTTTT.

The CDR3 DNA reads TGTGCCAGCAGCTTAGGCCCGGGAGGGATAAATACGCAGTATTTT. The encoded protein is CASSLGPGGINTQYF. The V and J genes are TRBV11-2 and TRBJ2-3; TRBD2 aligns across 8 bases. This CDR3 is 15 amino acids long. Germline V CDR1 and CDR2: SGHAT, FQNNGV. Trimming removed 1 base from V and 7 bases from J; junction bases left unmatched: 7.

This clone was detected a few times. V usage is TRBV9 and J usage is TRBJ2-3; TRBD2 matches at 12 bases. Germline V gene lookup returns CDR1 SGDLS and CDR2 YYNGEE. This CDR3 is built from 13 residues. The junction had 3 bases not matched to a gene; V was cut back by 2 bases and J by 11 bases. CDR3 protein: CASSVRTSGEQYF. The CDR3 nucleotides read TGTGCCAGCAGCGTGAGGACTAGCGGGGAGCAGTATTTT.

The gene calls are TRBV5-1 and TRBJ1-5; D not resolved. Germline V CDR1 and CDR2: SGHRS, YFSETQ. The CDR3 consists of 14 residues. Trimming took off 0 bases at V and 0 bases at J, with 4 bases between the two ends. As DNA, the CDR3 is TGCGCCAGCAGCTTGGACGGTAGCAATCAGCCCCAGCATTTT. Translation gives CASSLDGSNQPQHF. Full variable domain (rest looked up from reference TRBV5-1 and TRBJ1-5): KAGVTQTPRYLIKTRGQQVTLSCSPISGHRSVSWYQQTPGQGLQFLFEYFSETQRNKGNFPGRFSGRQFSNSRSEMNVSTLELGDSALYLCASSLDGSNQPQHFGDGTRLSIL.

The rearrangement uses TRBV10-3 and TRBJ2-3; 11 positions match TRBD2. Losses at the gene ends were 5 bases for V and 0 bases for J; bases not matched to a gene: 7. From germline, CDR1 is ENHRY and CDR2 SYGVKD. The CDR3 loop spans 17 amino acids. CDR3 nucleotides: TGTGCCATCAGTAAGACTAGCGGGGACACTAGCACAGATACGCAGTATTTT. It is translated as CAISKTSGDTSTDTQYF.

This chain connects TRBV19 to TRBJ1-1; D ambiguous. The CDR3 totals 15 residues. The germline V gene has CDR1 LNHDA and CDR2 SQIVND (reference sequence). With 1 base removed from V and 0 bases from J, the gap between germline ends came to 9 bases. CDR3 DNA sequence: TGTGCCAGTAGTATAGGCCAGAAAATGAACACTGAAGCTTTCTTT. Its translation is CASSIGQKMNTEAFF. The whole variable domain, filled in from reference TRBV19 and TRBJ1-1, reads DGGITQSPKYLFRKEGQNVTLSCEQNLNHDAMYWYRQDPGQGLRLIYYSQIVNDFQKGDIAEGYSVSREKKESFPLTVTSAQKNPTAFYLCASSIGQKMNTEAFFGQGTRLTVV.